This TCR beta chain was documented in a study of blood T cell repertoires in COVID-19. In the study overall: The study drew acute and convalescent COVID-19 samples from the United States, Italy and Spain. PBMCs, B-cell-depleted T cells, or T cells provided the cDNA or gDNA that made up the material.

Authors' processing steps: Reference gene primer amplification in the assay estimated nucleated cell counts. The data were produced by immunoSEQ multiplex PCR, yet TCRdb's version contains in-frame clones alone and is incomplete. V, J and clone size derive from that table, while D and trimming were established from the DNA sequence. Among more than 150,000 clones listed, 86% were seen once. The V segment lost 6 bases and the J segment 2 bases; nucleotides outside the gene matches: 8. The CDR3 runs to 17 residues. The germline V gene encodes CDR1 ENHRY and CDR2 SYGVKD. Sample: peripheral blood. The chain uses TRBV10-3 and TRBJ2-1; 12 nucleotides align to TRBD2. The clonotype was recovered from a woman in her seventies with acute or convalescent COVID-19. CDR3: CAISPTSGSPTYNEQFF. The CDR3 region has the DNA TGTGCCATCAGCCCGACTAGCGGGAGCCCTACCTACAATGAGCAGTTCTTC.